The rows below give T cell receptor beta chains drawn from one sample of a study of T-cell memory formation after mild COVID-19. TCRdb reanalysed the 5' RACE reads using MiXCR and keeps one entry per CDR3 protein. The sample yields about 190,000 distinct CDR3 sequences, about a fifth seen once. Sequenced input: PBMCs or a T cell subset sorted from them (not recorded which). These TCRs come from an adult woman who had mild COVID-19 (a few samples of this study predate the infection). Cell type and time point are not known. Each CDR3 is given with its conserved first and last residue. The order of the fields is J gene, V gene, clone size, D gene, CDR3 length, CDR3 DNA, CDR3 protein. A D gene is named only where the DNA matches it firmly. Part of the rows lack a size; the others show once, few, many or a class for expanded clones.

j_call: TRBJ2-5
v_call: TRBV4-2
clone_size: -
d_call: TRBD1
cdr3_length: 16
cdr3_nt: TGTGCCAGCAGCCAAGTCAGGCGACAGGGACAAGAGACCCAGTACTTC
cdr3_aa: CASSQVRRQGQETQYF

j_call: TRBJ2-7
v_call: TRBV3-1
clone_size: few
d_call: -
cdr3_length: 11
cdr3_nt: TGTGCCAGCAGCGGACGGAGGGAGCAGTACTTC
cdr3_aa: CASSGRREQYF

j_call: TRBJ2-5
v_call: TRBV7-6
clone_size: -
d_call: -
cdr3_length: 14
cdr3_nt: TGTGCCAGCAGCTTAGTGGGCAGTCGAGAGACCCAGTACTTC
cdr3_aa: CASSLVGSRETQYF

j_call: TRBJ2-7
v_call: TRBV6-1
clone_size: -
d_call: -
cdr3_length: 16
cdr3_nt: TGTGCCAGCAGTGAAGGGGCCTGGGGAACTACCTACGAGCAGTACTTC
cdr3_aa: CASSEGAWGTTYEQYF

j_call: TRBJ2-7
v_call: TRBV3-1
clone_size: -
d_call: -
cdr3_length: 13
cdr3_nt: TGTGCCAGCAGCCAAGGTGCAGAATACGAGCAGTACTTC
cdr3_aa: CASSQGAEYEQYF

j_call: TRBJ2-7
v_call: TRBV7-3
clone_size: -
d_call: -
cdr3_length: 15
cdr3_nt: TGTGCCAGCAGCCCGGCCGGGGGAGCGGTTAACGAGCAGTACTTC
cdr3_aa: CASSPAGGAVNEQYF

j_call: TRBJ2-1
v_call: TRBV7-6
clone_size: few
d_call: -
cdr3_length: 15
cdr3_nt: TGTGCCAGCAGCTCCTACACGGGATTCTACAATGAGCAGTTCTTC
cdr3_aa: CASSSYTGFYNEQFF

j_call: TRBJ2-3
v_call: TRBV6-6
clone_size: -
d_call: -
cdr3_length: 13
cdr3_nt: TGTGCCAGCAGTCCCGGGATCACAGATACGCAGTATTTT
cdr3_aa: CASSPGITDTQYF

j_call: TRBJ1-2
v_call: TRBV20-1
clone_size: -
d_call: -
cdr3_length: 13
cdr3_nt: TGCAGTGCTAGAGATCCCGGGCTCTATGGCTACACCTTC
cdr3_aa: CSARDPGLYGYTF

j_call: TRBJ2-1
v_call: TRBV5-5
clone_size: -
d_call: -
cdr3_length: 11
cdr3_nt: TGTGCCAGCAGCTTGGTCCAGGAGCAGTTCTTC
cdr3_aa: CASSLVQEQFF

j_call: TRBJ2-3
v_call: TRBV7-9
clone_size: -
d_call: TRBD2
cdr3_length: 15
cdr3_nt: TGTGCCAGCATCCCTAGCGGGGGGGCTGGAGATACGCAGTATTTT
cdr3_aa: CASIPSGGAGDTQYF

j_call: TRBJ2-7
v_call: TRBV20-1
clone_size: few
d_call: -
cdr3_length: 13
cdr3_nt: TGCAGTGCAAGGGCATATGGTGTTTACGAGCAGTACTTC
cdr3_aa: CSARAYGVYEQYF

j_call: TRBJ1-2
v_call: TRBV18
clone_size: -
d_call: -
cdr3_length: 14
cdr3_nt: TGTGCCAGCTCACCACCGGAAGGGGGTGATGGCTACACCTTC
cdr3_aa: CASSPPEGGDGYTF

j_call: TRBJ2-5
v_call: TRBV15
clone_size: few
d_call: TRBD1
cdr3_length: 14
cdr3_nt: TGTGCCACCAGCGGACGGACAGGGCAGGAGACCCAGTACTTC
cdr3_aa: CATSGRTGQETQYF

j_call: TRBJ2-1
v_call: TRBV6-2/TRBV6-3
clone_size: many
d_call: -
cdr3_length: 14
cdr3_nt: TGTGCCAGCAGGAGACTTAGGGGACTCGATGAGCAGTTCTTC
cdr3_aa: CASRRLRGLDEQFF

j_call: TRBJ2-7
v_call: TRBV7-6
clone_size: few
d_call: TRBD1
cdr3_length: 14
cdr3_nt: TGTGCCAGCAGACCCGGGACAGGGGGGGACGAGCAGTACTTC
cdr3_aa: CASRPGTGGDEQYF

j_call: TRBJ2-2
v_call: TRBV12-3/TRBV12-4
clone_size: -
d_call: -
cdr3_length: 17
cdr3_nt: TGTGCCAGCAGTTTCTTGACACGGAGGATGAACACCGGGGAGCTGTTTTTT
cdr3_aa: CASSFLTRRMNTGELFF

j_call: TRBJ2-3
v_call: TRBV4-1
clone_size: -
d_call: -
cdr3_length: 15
cdr3_nt: TGCGCCAGCAGTTGGCTCGAAGGGTCCGCAGATACGCAGTATTTT
cdr3_aa: CASSWLEGSADTQYF

j_call: TRBJ2-7
v_call: TRBV29-1
clone_size: few
d_call: -
cdr3_length: 13
cdr3_nt: TGCAGCGTTCGAGGGGGGATCACCTACGAGCAGTACTTC
cdr3_aa: CSVRGGITYEQYF

j_call: TRBJ1-1
v_call: TRBV6-5
clone_size: few
d_call: -
cdr3_length: 14
cdr3_nt: TGTGCCAGCAGCCCTGAAATCGGCGACACTGAAGCTTTCTTT
cdr3_aa: CASSPEIGDTEAFF

j_call: TRBJ2-1
v_call: TRBV5-4
clone_size: -
d_call: TRBD1
cdr3_length: 15
cdr3_nt: TGTGCCAGCAGGGTGGGACAGGATCCCTTGGGTGAGCAGTTCTTC
cdr3_aa: CASRVGQDPLGEQFF

j_call: TRBJ2-7
v_call: TRBV5-1
clone_size: -
d_call: TRBD2
cdr3_length: 15
cdr3_nt: TGCGCCAGCAGCTTAGGGACTAGCGGGTTCTACGAGCAGTACTTC
cdr3_aa: CASSLGTSGFYEQYF

j_call: TRBJ2-7
v_call: TRBV7-8
clone_size: many
d_call: -
cdr3_length: 17
cdr3_nt: TGTGCCAGCAGCTTCTTCCGCAAGGGGGAGGCCCTCTACGAGCAGTACTTC
cdr3_aa: CASSFFRKGEALYEQYF

j_call: TRBJ2-7
v_call: TRBV6-2/TRBV6-3
clone_size: few
d_call: TRBD2
cdr3_length: 12
cdr3_nt: TGTGCCAGCCGACTAGCGGGAGCCGAGCAGTACTTC
cdr3_aa: CASRLAGAEQYF

j_call: TRBJ2-3
v_call: TRBV9
clone_size: once
d_call: TRBD2
cdr3_length: 16
cdr3_nt: TGTGCCAGCAGCGTAGAGATAGCGGGAGGGCCAGATACGCAGTATTTT
cdr3_aa: CASSVEIAGGPDTQYF

j_call: TRBJ2-7
v_call: TRBV5-1
clone_size: few
d_call: -
cdr3_length: 12
cdr3_nt: TGCGCCAGCAGCTTGGACGTCAACGAGCAGTACTTC
cdr3_aa: CASSLDVNEQYF

j_call: TRBJ2-1
v_call: TRBV28
clone_size: -
d_call: TRBD1
cdr3_length: 17
cdr3_nt: TGTGCCAGCAGTATTATGCAAGGACAGGTTTCCTACAATGAGCAGTTCTTC
cdr3_aa: CASSIMQGQVSYNEQFF

j_call: TRBJ2-7
v_call: TRBV27
clone_size: few
d_call: -
cdr3_length: 13
cdr3_nt: TGTGCCAGCAGTTTTGGCATTACCTACGAGCAGTACTTC
cdr3_aa: CASSFGITYEQYF

j_call: TRBJ2-7
v_call: TRBV7-9
clone_size: few
d_call: -
cdr3_length: 14
cdr3_nt: TGTGCCAGCAGCTTTAGCGCGGCAGGGCCCGAGCAGTACTTC
cdr3_aa: CASSFSAAGPEQYF

j_call: TRBJ1-1
v_call: TRBV6-2/TRBV6-3
clone_size: -
d_call: TRBD1
cdr3_length: 14
cdr3_nt: TGTGCCAGCAGACACCAGGGGGCCGACACTGAAGCTTTCTTT
cdr3_aa: CASRHQGADTEAFF

j_call: TRBJ2-6
v_call: TRBV21-1
clone_size: few
d_call: -
cdr3_length: 17
cdr3_nt: TGTGCCAGATTTCCTAGGGACAGCGCCTCTGGGGCCAACGTCCTGACTTTC
cdr3_aa: CARFPRDSASGANVLTF

j_call: TRBJ2-5
v_call: TRBV4-3
clone_size: -
d_call: -
cdr3_length: 15
cdr3_nt: TGCGCCAGCAGCCAAGAAGGGCTAGCATCAGAGACCCAGTACTTC
cdr3_aa: CASSQEGLASETQYF

j_call: TRBJ1-1
v_call: TRBV7-2
clone_size: few
d_call: -
cdr3_length: 13
cdr3_nt: TGTGCCAGCAGCTCCTACAGGGTCACTGAAGCTTTCTTT
cdr3_aa: CASSSYRVTEAFF

j_call: TRBJ2-1
v_call: TRBV3-1
clone_size: -
d_call: -
cdr3_length: 16
cdr3_nt: TGTGCCAGCAGCCAAGAATGGGCTAGCAGCAACAATGAGCAGTTCTTC
cdr3_aa: CASSQEWASSNNEQFF

j_call: TRBJ2-1
v_call: TRBV7-9
clone_size: -
d_call: -
cdr3_length: 13
cdr3_nt: TGTGCCAGCAGCTTGACGGACTACAATGAGCAGTTCTTC
cdr3_aa: CASSLTDYNEQFF

j_call: TRBJ2-1
v_call: TRBV20-1
clone_size: -
d_call: -
cdr3_length: 21
cdr3_nt: TGCAGTGCTAGAGATTCGGGGAGGACTTACTCTACCTTGAGCTCCTACAATGAGCAGTTCTTC
cdr3_aa: CSARDSGRTYSTLSSYNEQFF

j_call: TRBJ2-7
v_call: TRBV7-6
clone_size: few
d_call: -
cdr3_length: 13
cdr3_nt: TGTGCCAGCAGCTTAAGCTTGACCTACGAGCAGTACTTC
cdr3_aa: CASSLSLTYEQYF

j_call: TRBJ2-6
v_call: TRBV5-8
clone_size: -
d_call: TRBD2
cdr3_length: 17
cdr3_nt: TGTGCCAGCAGCTTGTGGGGAGGGGACCCATGGGCCAACGTCCTGACTTTC
cdr3_aa: CASSLWGGDPWANVLTF

j_call: TRBJ2-1
v_call: TRBV7-3
clone_size: -
d_call: -
cdr3_length: 13
cdr3_nt: TGTGCCAGCAGATTAACTGGTTACAATGAGCAGTTCTTC
cdr3_aa: CASRLTGYNEQFF

j_call: TRBJ2-1
v_call: TRBV7-9
clone_size: -
d_call: TRBD2
cdr3_length: 17
cdr3_nt: TGTGCCAGCAGCGTGATTCGGGGAGCCGGGACTAGCGATGAGCAGTTCTTC
cdr3_aa: CASSVIRGAGTSDEQFF

j_call: TRBJ2-1
v_call: TRBV20-1
clone_size: few
d_call: TRBD2
cdr3_length: 15
cdr3_nt: TGCAGTGCTATCACGGGGGGGGCCTTGGTTAATGAGCAGTTCTTC
cdr3_aa: CSAITGGALVNEQFF

j_call: TRBJ2-3
v_call: TRBV12-3/TRBV12-4
clone_size: few
d_call: -
cdr3_length: 14
cdr3_nt: TGTGCCAGCAGTGTCCATGGAGGCACAGATACGCAGTATTTT
cdr3_aa: CASSVHGGTDTQYF

j_call: TRBJ1-2
v_call: TRBV9
clone_size: few
d_call: TRBD1
cdr3_length: 15
cdr3_nt: TGTGCCAGCAGCCAGGGGGTGACAGGGACGGATGGCTACACCTTC
cdr3_aa: CASSQGVTGTDGYTF

j_call: TRBJ2-3
v_call: TRBV6-2/TRBV6-3
clone_size: -
d_call: TRBD1
cdr3_length: 19
cdr3_nt: TGTGCCAGCAGATTCGGACAGGCCGATTTGGGATTCAGAGCAGATACGCAGTATTTT
cdr3_aa: CASRFGQADLGFRADTQYF

j_call: TRBJ2-3
v_call: TRBV7-9
clone_size: many
d_call: TRBD2
cdr3_length: 14
cdr3_nt: TGTGCCAGCAGCACCGGGACTAGCAGTTATACGCAGTATTTT
cdr3_aa: CASSTGTSSYTQYF

j_call: TRBJ2-1
v_call: TRBV11-2
clone_size: -
d_call: TRBD2
cdr3_length: 15
cdr3_nt: TGTGCCAGCAGTTACTTAGCGGGGGGCTACAATGAGCAGTTCTTC
cdr3_aa: CASSYLAGGYNEQFF

j_call: TRBJ1-1
v_call: TRBV6-2/TRBV6-3
clone_size: -
d_call: -
cdr3_length: 16
cdr3_nt: TGTGCCAGCAGTCCTCGCCTTCAGGGGATGAACACTGAAGCTTTCTTT
cdr3_aa: CASSPRLQGMNTEAFF

j_call: TRBJ1-6
v_call: TRBV29-1
clone_size: -
d_call: TRBD1
cdr3_length: 20
cdr3_nt: TGCAGGGCTGCCCCCCACAGGGGGAGTCTGTCTGGGTCCTATAATTCACCCCTCCACTTT
cdr3_aa: CRAAPHRGSLSGSYNSPLHF

j_call: TRBJ1-1
v_call: TRBV19
clone_size: -
d_call: TRBD1
cdr3_length: 17
cdr3_nt: TGTGCCAGTAGTACCGGACAGGGAACCCCCATGAACACTGAAGCTTTCTTT
cdr3_aa: CASSTGQGTPMNTEAFF

j_call: TRBJ1-1
v_call: TRBV6-5
clone_size: -
d_call: -
cdr3_length: 14
cdr3_nt: TGTGCCAGCAGTTACACAACCCTGAACACTGAAGCTTTCTTT
cdr3_aa: CASSYTTLNTEAFF

j_call: TRBJ2-1
v_call: TRBV14
clone_size: few
d_call: -
cdr3_length: 15
cdr3_nt: TGTGCCAGCAGCCAAGGGCTGGCAGGGGAGAATGAGCAGTTCTTC
cdr3_aa: CASSQGLAGENEQFF

j_call: TRBJ1-1
v_call: TRBV6-5
clone_size: many
d_call: -
cdr3_length: 14
cdr3_nt: TGTGCCAGCAGTTATGAGGGGCTGAACACTGAAGCTTTCTTT
cdr3_aa: CASSYEGLNTEAFF

j_call: TRBJ2-2
v_call: TRBV9
clone_size: -
d_call: TRBD2
cdr3_length: 15
cdr3_nt: TGTGCCAGCAGCGGGAGCGGGAGTTCGACCGGGGAGCTGTTTTTT
cdr3_aa: CASSGSGSSTGELFF

j_call: TRBJ1-2
v_call: TRBV2
clone_size: few
d_call: -
cdr3_length: 13
cdr3_nt: TGTGCCAGCAGTGTCCCAGGGACCTATGGCTACACCTTC
cdr3_aa: CASSVPGTYGYTF

j_call: TRBJ2-5
v_call: TRBV2
clone_size: -
d_call: -
cdr3_length: 14
cdr3_nt: TGTGCCAGCGGCTACAGACCAGGGGAAGAGACCCAGTACTTC
cdr3_aa: CASGYRPGEETQYF

j_call: TRBJ2-5
v_call: TRBV11-3
clone_size: few
d_call: TRBD2
cdr3_length: 17
cdr3_nt: TGTGCCAGCAGCTTAACGATACTAGCGGGATACCAAGAGACCCAGTACTTC
cdr3_aa: CASSLTILAGYQETQYF

j_call: TRBJ1-2
v_call: TRBV24-1
clone_size: -
d_call: TRBD1
cdr3_length: 14
cdr3_nt: TGTGCCACCAGTGATTGGGACAGGAACTATGGCTACACCTTC
cdr3_aa: CATSDWDRNYGYTF

j_call: TRBJ2-7
v_call: TRBV10-3
clone_size: -
d_call: -
cdr3_length: 13
cdr3_nt: TGTGCCATCAGGCCCGGGGAAGCCTACGAGCAGTACTTC
cdr3_aa: CAIRPGEAYEQYF

j_call: TRBJ1-4
v_call: TRBV30
clone_size: -
d_call: -
cdr3_length: 14
cdr3_nt: TGTGCCTGGAGACGACCGCAGACTAATGAAAAACTGTTTTTT
cdr3_aa: CAWRRPQTNEKLFF

j_call: TRBJ2-3
v_call: TRBV30
clone_size: -
d_call: TRBD2
cdr3_length: 14
cdr3_nt: TGTGCCTGGAGTGTATCGGGGGGTACAGATACGCAGTATTTT
cdr3_aa: CAWSVSGGTDTQYF